This entry lists 2 T cell receptor beta chains sequenced from one sample in a study of molecular identifiers for immune sequencing clone quantification. TCRdb re-derived calls from the PCR reads in MiXCR, one entry per CDR3 protein. The table lists around 460,000 distinct CDR3 sequences, roughly 25% of them singletons. Specimen: naive CD8+ T cells from blood, with Jurkat cell RNA spiked in. Subset given: FACS-sorted CD8+CD4-CCR7+CD45RA+ naive T cells. The receptors originated from a human donor in good health. Some libraries in this study had Jurkat cell RNA spiked in.

A few counts support this clonotype. The chain couples TRBV6-2 or TRBV6-3 to TRBJ2-7; D is possibly TRBD1 or TRBD2 (5 bases each). The germline gives CDR1 MNHEY, CDR2 SVGEGT. The V and J ends lost 5 bases and 3 bases respectively, with 14 bases between them. The CDR3 loop spans 14 amino acids. Here the CDR3 reads CASSTRDGRYEQYF. The DNA for the CDR3 is TGTGCCAGCAGTACCCGGGACGGACGCTACGAGCAGTACTTC.

This clonotype has a count of ten or more. The V gene is TRBV6-5, the J gene TRBJ2-7, with no clear D. V lost 2 bases to trimming and J lost 4 bases, with 9 bases between them. The length of the CDR3 is 13 residues. CDR1 MNHEY and CDR2 SVGAGI come from the germline V gene. The CDR3 sequence is CASSYGSDYEQYF. CDR3 DNA: TGTGCCAGCAGTTACGGGTCGGATTACGAGCAGTACTTC.